The 8 T cell receptor beta chains reported below all come from one sample, sequenced in a study of beta chain features in type 1 diabetes. Sequencing targeted expressed TCRB transcripts, as all isolated RNA had been reverse transcribed. Generated by immunoSEQ multiplex PCR, the TCRdb table keeps only in-frame clones and is missing some. In the table there are approximately 380,000 clones, about 15% of which are singletons. The sequencing sample was made of naive CD4+ T cells from blood. The source of these receptors is a woman between 18 and 29 years old in good health.

This clone was seen a few times. The rearrangement joins TRBV30 to TRBJ1-5, with a weak D call TRBD1 (5 bases). The V gene lost 2 bases and the J gene lost 2 bases, with 13 bases spanning the gap. Germline V lookup: CDR1 GTSNPN, CDR2 SVGIG (reference sequence). The CDR3 has 15 amino acids. The CDR3 coding sequence is TGTGCCTGGAGTACCGGGGGAGGCGGCAATCAGCCCCAGCATTTT. Its protein product is CAWSTGGGGNQPQHF.

V gene TRBV19 combines with J gene TRBJ2-1; D is unclear. Trimming removed 4 bases at V and 1 base at J, with 14 bases between. The CDR3 is 16 amino acids. Germline values: CDR1 LNHDA, CDR2 SQIVND (reference sequence). The CDR3: CASSSPRSPSYNEQFF. CDR3 in DNA: TGTGCCAGTAGTAGCCCTAGGTCCCCGTCCTACAATGAGCAGTTCTTC.

V gene TRBV11-2 combines with J gene TRBJ2-3; TRBD1 matches 10 bases. This CDR3 contains 17 residues. Trimming cost V 5 bases and J 1 base; bases outside gene matches: 9. CDR1 is SGHAT, CDR2 FQNNGV, per germline. This chain's CDR3 is CASSLRGTGAGTDTQYF. In DNA form, the CDR3 reads TGTGCCAGCAGCCTGAGGGGGACAGGGGCTGGCACAGATACGCAGTATTTT.

The table lists this clone with a few counts. V and J are TRBV6-5 and TRBJ1-1; 7 nucleotides agree with TRBD1. The CDR3 spans 14 residues. Germline values: CDR1 MNHEY, CDR2 SVGAGI. Trimming removed 4 bases from V and 0 bases from J; junction bases left unmatched: 2. CDR3 sequence reads: CASSWGQLNTEAFF. CDR3 DNA: TGTGCCAGCAGTTGGGGACAGTTGAACACTGAAGCTTTCTTT.

The sample holds a few counts of this clone. The V call is TRBV29-1, the J call TRBJ2-1, with 11 bases fitting TRBD2. The CDR3 loop spans 14 amino acids. With V trimmed by 7 bases and J by 7 bases, 9 bases remained unmatched. In germline, CDR1 is SQVTM, CDR2 ANQGSEA. The CDR3 protein is CSARTSGRSNEQFF. As DNA, the CDR3 is TGCAGCGCCCGGACTAGCGGGCGGAGTAATGAGCAGTTCTTC.

This clone occurred a few times. The V and J genes are TRBV14 and TRBJ1-2; 7 nucleotides align to TRBD1. The CDR3 length is 13 residues. Germline values: CDR1 SGHDN, CDR2 FVKESK. After removal of 5 bases from V and 5 bases from J, the junction contained 5 bases not matched to a gene. The CDR3 DNA reads as TGTGCCAGCAGCGTCGACAGGGAATATGGCTACACCTTC. Translating gives CASSVDREYGYTF.

This clone was observed a handful of times. CDR3 nucleotides: TGTGCCACCAGTCCGGGACAGGGTATCGATCAGCCCCAGCATTTT. It yields the protein CATSPGQGIDQPQHF. The rearrangement joins TRBV15 to TRBJ1-5, with TRBD1 matching 9 bases. In germline, CDR1 is LNHNV, CDR2 YYDKDF (reference sequence). The CDR3 covers 15 residues. Trimming at V came to 6 bases and at J to 5 bases, leaving 8 bases not matched to a gene.

The V and J genes are TRBV28 and TRBJ2-2; D gene ambiguous. Trimming removed 2 bases from V and 0 bases from J, with 13 bases in between. Per the germline V gene, CDR1 is MDHEN and CDR2 is SYDVKM. The CDR3 is 17 amino acids. CDR3: CASSLPVAAANTGELFF. The CDR3 nucleotides read TGTGCCAGCAGTTTACCGGTGGCGGCCGCGAACACCGGGGAGCTGTTTTTT.